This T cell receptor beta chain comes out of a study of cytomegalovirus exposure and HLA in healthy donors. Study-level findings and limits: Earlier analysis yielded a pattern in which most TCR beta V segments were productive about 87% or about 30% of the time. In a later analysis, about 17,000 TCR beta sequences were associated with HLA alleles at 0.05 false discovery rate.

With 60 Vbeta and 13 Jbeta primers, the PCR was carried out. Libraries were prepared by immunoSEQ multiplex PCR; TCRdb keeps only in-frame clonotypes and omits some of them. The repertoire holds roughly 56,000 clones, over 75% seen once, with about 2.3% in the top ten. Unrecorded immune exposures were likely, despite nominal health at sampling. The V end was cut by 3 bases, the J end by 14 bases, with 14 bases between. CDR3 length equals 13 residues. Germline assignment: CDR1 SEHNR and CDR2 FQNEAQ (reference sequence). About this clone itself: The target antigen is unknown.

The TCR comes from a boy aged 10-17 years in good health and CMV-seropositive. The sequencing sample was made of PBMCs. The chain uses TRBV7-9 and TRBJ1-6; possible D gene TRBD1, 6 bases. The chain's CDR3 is CASSLGGGPTLHF. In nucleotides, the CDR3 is TGTGCCAGCAGCTTGGGGGGGGGCCCGACCCTCCACTTT.